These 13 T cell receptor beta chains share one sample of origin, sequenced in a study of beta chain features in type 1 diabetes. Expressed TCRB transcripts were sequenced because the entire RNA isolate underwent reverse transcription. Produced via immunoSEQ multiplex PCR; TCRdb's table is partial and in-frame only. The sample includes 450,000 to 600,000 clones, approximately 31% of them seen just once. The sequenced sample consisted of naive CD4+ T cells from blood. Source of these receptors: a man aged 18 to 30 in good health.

The CDR3 spells CSALISDTQYF. In DNA form, the CDR3 reads TGCAGTGCCCTGATTTCAGATACGCAGTATTTT. This chain connects TRBV20-1 to TRBJ2-3; D uncertain. CDR1 and CDR2 from the germline V gene are DFQATT and SNEGSKA (reference sequence). Trimming took 6 bases from V and 4 from J, leaving 8 bases between them. The CDR3 sequence is 11 residues long.

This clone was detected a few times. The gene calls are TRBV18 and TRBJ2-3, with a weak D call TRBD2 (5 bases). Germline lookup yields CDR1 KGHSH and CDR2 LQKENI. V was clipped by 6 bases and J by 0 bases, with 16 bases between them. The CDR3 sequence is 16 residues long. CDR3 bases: TGTGCCAGCTCCGTAAACGGCCTAGCTAGCACAGATACGCAGTATTTT. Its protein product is CASSVNGLASTDTQYF.

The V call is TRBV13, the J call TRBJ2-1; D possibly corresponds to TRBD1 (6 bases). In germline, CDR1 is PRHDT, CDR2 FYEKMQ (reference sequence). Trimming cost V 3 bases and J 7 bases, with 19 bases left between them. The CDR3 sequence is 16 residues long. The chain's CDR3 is CASSLRVGRGGNEQFF. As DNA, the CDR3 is TGTGCCAGCAGCTTGCGGGTCGGCAGGGGCGGGAATGAGCAGTTCTTC.

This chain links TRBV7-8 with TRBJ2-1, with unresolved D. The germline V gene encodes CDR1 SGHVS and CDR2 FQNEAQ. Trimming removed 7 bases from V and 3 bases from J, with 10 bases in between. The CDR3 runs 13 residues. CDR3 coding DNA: TGTGCCAGCACCGAGGACCGCTACAATGAGCAGTTCTTC. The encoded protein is CASTEDRYNEQFF.

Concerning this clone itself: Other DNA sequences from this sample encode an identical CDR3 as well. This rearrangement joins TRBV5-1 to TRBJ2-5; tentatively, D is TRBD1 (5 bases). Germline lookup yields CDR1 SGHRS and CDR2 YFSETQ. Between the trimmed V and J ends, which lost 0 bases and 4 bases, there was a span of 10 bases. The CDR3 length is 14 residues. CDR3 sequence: CASSLEGPGETQYF. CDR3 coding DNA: TGCGCCAGCAGCTTGGAGGGGCCGGGAGAGACCCAGTACTTC.

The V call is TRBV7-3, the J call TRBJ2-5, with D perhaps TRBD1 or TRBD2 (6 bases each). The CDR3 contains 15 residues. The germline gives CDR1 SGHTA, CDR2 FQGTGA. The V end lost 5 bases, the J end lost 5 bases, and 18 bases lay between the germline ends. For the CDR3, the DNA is TGTGCCAGCAGCCCCCGACGGGGGCAGGGGGAGACCCAGTACTTC. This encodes CASSPRRGQGETQYF.

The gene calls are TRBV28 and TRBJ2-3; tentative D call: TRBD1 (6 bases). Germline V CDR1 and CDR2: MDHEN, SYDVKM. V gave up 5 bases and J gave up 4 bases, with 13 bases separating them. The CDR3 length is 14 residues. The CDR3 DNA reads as TGTGCCAGCAGTCAAACAGGGTTACCAGATACGCAGTATTTT. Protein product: CASSQTGLPDTQYF.

CDR3 protein: CASRSAGGLEQFF. CDR3 nucleotides: TGTGCCAGCAGAAGCGCGGGAGGGCTTGAGCAGTTCTTC. This rearrangement joins TRBV11-2 to TRBJ2-1, with 9 positions matching TRBD2. Losses at the gene ends were 6 bases for V and 9 bases for J; bases not matched to a gene: 6. The CDR3 is 13 residues long. From germline, CDR1 is SGHAT and CDR2 FQNNGV.

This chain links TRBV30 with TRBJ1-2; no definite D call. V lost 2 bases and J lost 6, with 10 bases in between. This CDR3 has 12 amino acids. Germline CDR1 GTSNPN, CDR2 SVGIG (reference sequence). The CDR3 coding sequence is TGTGCCTGGAGTCCATCGTCCAATGGCTACACCTTC. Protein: CAWSPSSNGYTF.

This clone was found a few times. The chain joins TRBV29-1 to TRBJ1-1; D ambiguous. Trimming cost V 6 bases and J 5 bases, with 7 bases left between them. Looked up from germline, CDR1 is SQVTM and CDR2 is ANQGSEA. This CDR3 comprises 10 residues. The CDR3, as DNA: TGCAGCGTGAAAGGGACTGAAGCTTTCTTT. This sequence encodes CSVKGTEAFF.

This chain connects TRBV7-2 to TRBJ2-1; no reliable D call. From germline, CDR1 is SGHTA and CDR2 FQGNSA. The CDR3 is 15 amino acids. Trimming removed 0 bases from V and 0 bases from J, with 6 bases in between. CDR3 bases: TGTGCCAGCAGCTTAGCATGGAGCTCCTACAATGAGCAGTTCTTC. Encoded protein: CASSLAWSSYNEQFF.

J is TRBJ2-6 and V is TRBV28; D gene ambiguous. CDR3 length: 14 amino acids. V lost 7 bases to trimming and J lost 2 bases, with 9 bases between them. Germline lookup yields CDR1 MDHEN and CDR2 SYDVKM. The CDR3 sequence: CASTIQAGANVLTF. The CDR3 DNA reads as TGTGCCAGCACCATCCAGGCTGGGGCCAACGTCCTGACTTTC.

The CDR3 sequence is CASSSRTRPEQYF. The CDR3 coding sequence is TGTGCCAGCAGTTCCAGGACTCGACCCGAGCAGTACTTC. V usage is TRBV4-2 and J usage is TRBJ2-7; TRBD2 is a possible D gene (5 bases). In germline, CDR1 is LGHNA, CDR2 YNFKEQ. CDR3 length equals 13 residues. V was cut by 6 bases and J by 6 bases, with 15 bases left in between.